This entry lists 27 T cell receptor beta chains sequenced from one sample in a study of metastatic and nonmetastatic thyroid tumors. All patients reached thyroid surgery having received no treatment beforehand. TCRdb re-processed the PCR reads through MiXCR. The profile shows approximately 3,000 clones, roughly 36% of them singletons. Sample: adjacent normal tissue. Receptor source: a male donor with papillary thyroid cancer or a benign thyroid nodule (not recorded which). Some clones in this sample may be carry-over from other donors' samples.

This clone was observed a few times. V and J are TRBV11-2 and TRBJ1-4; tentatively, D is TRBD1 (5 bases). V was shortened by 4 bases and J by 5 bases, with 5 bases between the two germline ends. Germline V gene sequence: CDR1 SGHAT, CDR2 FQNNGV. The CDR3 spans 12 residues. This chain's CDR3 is CASSWDNEKLFF. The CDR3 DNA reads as TGTGCCAGCAGCTGGGACAATGAAAAACTGTTTTTT.

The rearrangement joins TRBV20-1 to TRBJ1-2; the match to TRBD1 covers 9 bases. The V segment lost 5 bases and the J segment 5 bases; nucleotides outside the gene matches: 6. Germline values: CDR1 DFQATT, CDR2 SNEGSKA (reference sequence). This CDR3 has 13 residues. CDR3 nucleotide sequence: TGCAGTGCTCGTCCGGGACAGGGTTATGGCTACACCTTC. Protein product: CSARPGQGYGYTF.

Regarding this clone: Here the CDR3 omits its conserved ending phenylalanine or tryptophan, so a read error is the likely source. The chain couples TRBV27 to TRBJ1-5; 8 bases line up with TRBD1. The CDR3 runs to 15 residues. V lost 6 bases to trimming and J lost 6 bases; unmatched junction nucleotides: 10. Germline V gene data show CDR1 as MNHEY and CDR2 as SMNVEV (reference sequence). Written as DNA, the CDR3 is TGTGCCAGCAGATTTCATGGACAGGGTCTTCAGCCCCAGCATATT. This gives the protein CASRFHGQGLQPQHI.

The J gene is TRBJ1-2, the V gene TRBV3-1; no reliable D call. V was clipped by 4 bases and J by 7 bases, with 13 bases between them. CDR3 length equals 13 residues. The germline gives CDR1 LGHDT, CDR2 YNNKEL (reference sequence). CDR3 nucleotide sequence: TGTGCCAGCAGCCCCGGGGAAGAGGCTGGCTACACCTTC. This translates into CASSPGEEAGYTF.

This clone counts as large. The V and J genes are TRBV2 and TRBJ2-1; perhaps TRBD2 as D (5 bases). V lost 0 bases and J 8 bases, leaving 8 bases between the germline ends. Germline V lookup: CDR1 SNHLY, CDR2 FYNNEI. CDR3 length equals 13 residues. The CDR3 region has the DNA TGTGCCAGCAGTGAAGCCCTAGCCGATGAGCAGTTCTTC. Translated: CASSEALADEQFF.

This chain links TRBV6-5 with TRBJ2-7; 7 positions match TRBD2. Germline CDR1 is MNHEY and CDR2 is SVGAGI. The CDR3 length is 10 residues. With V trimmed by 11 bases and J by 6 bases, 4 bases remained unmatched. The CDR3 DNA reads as TGTGCCTCAGGGAGGGGCGAGCAGTACTTC. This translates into CASGRGEQYF.

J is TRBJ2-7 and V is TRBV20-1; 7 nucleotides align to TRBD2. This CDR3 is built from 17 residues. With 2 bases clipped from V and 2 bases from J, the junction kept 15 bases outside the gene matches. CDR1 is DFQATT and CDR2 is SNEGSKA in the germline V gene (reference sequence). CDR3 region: CSARYLAVCSETYEQYV. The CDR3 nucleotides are TGCAGTGCTAGATATCTAGCGGTATGTTCGGAAACCTACGAGCAGTACGTC.

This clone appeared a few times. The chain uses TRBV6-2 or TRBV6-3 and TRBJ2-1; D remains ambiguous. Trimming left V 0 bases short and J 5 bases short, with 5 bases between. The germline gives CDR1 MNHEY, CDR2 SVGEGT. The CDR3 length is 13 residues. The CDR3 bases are TGTGCCAGCAGTTACTCCTATGACAATGAGCAGTTCTTC. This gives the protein CASSYSYDNEQFF.

The CDR3 sequence: CASSLAQGLAPTQYF. CDR3 coding DNA: TGTGCCAGCAGCTTAGCCCAAGGACTAGCGCCTACCCAGTACTTC. The rearrangement links TRBV11-2 to TRBJ2-5; TRBD2 matches 9 bases. The CDR3 has 15 residues. CDR1 is SGHAT and CDR2 is FQNNGV in the germline V gene. The V gene end was trimmed by 1 base and the J gene end by 8 bases; junction bases not matched to a gene: 8.

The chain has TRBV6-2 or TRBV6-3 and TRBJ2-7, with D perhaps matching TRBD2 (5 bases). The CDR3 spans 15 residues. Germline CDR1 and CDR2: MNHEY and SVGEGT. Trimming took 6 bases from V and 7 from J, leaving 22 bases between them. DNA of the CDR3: TGTGCCAGCAGAACGACGATTCGGGGTACCAATGAGCAGTACTTC. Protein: CASRTTIRGTNEQYF.

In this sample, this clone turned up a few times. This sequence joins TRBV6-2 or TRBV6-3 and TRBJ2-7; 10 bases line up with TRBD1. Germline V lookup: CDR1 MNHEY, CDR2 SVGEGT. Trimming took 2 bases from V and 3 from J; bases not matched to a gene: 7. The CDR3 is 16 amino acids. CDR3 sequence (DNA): TGTGCCAGCAGTTACGCGGTCCGGACAGGGGGCTACGAGCAGTACTTC. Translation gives CASSYAVRTGGYEQYF.

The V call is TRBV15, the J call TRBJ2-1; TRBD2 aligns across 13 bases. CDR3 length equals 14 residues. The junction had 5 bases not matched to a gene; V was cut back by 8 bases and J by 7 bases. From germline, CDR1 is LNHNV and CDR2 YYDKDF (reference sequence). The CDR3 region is CATRGTSGANEQFF. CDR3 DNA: TGTGCCACCCGGGGGACTAGCGGGGCAAATGAGCAGTTCTTC.

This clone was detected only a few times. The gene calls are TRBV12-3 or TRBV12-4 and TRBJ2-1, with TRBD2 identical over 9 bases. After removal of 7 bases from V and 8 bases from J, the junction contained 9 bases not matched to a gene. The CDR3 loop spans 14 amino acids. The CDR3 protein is CASTTREGRYEQFF. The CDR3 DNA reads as TGTGCCAGCACGACGCGGGAGGGCCGGTATGAGCAGTTCTTC.

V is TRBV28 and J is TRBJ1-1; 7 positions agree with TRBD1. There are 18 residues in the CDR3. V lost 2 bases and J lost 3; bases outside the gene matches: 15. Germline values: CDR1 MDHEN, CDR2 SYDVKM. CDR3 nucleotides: TGTGCCAGCAGTTTAGAGGGCAGGGGGTATTTGGGGTACACTGAAGCTTTCTTT. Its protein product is CASSLEGRGYLGYTEAFF. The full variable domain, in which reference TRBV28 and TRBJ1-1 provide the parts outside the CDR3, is DVKVTQSSRYLVKRTGEKVFLECVQDMDHENMFWYRQDPGLGLRLIYFSYDVKMKEKGDIPEGYSVSREKKERFSLILESASTNQTSMYLCASSLEGRGYLGYTEAFFGQGTRLTVV.

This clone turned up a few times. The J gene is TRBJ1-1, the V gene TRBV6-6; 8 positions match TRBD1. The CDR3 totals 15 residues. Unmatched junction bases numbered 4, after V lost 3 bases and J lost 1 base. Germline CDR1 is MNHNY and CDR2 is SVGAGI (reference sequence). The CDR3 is CASSYLQGGNTEAFF. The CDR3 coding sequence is TGTGCCAGCAGTTATCTACAGGGGGGGAACACTGAAGCTTTCTTT.

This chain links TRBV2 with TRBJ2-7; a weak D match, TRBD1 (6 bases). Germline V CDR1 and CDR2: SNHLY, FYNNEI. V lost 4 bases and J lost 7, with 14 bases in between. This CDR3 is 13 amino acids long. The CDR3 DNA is TGTGCCAGCAGTGGGAAGGGGGTGGGGGAGCAGTACTTC. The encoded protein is CASSGKGVGEQYF.

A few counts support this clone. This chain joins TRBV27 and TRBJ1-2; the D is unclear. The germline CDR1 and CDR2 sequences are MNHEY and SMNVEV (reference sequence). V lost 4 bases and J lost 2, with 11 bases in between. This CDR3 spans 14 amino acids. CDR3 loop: CASSYLGRNYGYTF. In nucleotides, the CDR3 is TGTGCCAGCAGTTACTTGGGCCGGAACTATGGCTACACCTTC.

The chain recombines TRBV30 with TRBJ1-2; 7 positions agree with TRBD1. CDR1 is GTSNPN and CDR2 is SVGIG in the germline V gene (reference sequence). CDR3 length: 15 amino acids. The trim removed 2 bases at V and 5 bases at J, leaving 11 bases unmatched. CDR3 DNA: TGTGCCTGGAGTACGGGGGGGGGACAGAGTTATGGCTACACCTTC. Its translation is CAWSTGGGQSYGYTF.

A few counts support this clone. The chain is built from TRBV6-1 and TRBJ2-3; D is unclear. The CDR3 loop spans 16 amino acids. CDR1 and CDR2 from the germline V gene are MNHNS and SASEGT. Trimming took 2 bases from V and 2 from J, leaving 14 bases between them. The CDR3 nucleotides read TGTGCCAGCAGTGAACATAGCTCCCGGTACACAGATACGCAGTATTTT. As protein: CASSEHSSRYTDTQYF.

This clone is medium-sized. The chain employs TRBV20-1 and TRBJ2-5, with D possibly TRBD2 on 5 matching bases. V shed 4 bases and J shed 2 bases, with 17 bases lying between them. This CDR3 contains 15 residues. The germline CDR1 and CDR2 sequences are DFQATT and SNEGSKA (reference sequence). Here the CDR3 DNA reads TGCAGTGCTAACCACCGGACTGGAATGCAAGAGACCCAGTACTTC. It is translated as CSANHRTGMQETQYF.

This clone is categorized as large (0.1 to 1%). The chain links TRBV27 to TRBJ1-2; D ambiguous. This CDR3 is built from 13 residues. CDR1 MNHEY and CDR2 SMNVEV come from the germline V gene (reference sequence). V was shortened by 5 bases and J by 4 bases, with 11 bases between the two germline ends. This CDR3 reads CASSQAGRYGYTF. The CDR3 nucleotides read TGTGCCAGCAGTCAGGCAGGCCGCTATGGCTACACCTTC.

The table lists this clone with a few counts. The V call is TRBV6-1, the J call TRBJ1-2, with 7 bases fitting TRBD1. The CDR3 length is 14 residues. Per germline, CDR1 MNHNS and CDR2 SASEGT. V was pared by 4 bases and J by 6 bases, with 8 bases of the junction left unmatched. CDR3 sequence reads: CASSGLGTDDGYTF. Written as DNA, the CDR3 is TGTGCCAGCAGTGGGCTTGGGACAGATGATGGCTACACCTTC.

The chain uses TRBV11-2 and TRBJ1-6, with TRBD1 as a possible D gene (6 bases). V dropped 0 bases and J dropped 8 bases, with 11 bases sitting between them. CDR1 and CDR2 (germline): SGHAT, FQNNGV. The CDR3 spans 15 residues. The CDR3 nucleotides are TGTGCCAGCAGCTTAGAGGGGGCGAGAGATTCACCCCTCCACTTT. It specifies CASSLEGARDSPLHF. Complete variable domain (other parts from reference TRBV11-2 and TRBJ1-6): EAGVAQSPRYKIIEKRQSVAFWCNPISGHATLYWYQQILGQGPKLLIQFQNNGVVDDSQLPKDRFSAERLKGVDSTLKIQPAKLEDSAVYLCASSLEGARDSPLHFGNGTRLTVT.

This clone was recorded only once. The DNA for the CDR3 is TGTGCCAGCAGCCACACGGACAGGGCCTATGGCTACACCTTC. Its protein is CASSHTDRAYGYTF. The chain carries TRBV7-9 and TRBJ1-2; 8 nucleotides align to TRBD1. This CDR3 is built from 14 residues. V was clipped by 5 bases and J by 4 bases; unmatched bases: 6. Germline lookup yields CDR1 SEHNR and CDR2 FQNEAQ (reference sequence).

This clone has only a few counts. Here the CDR3 reads CASSLGRRLFF. CDR3 nucleotide sequence: TGTGCCAGCAGTTTAGGGCGTCGGCTGTTTTTT. J is TRBJ1-4 and V is TRBV12-3 or TRBV12-4; the D is unclear. This CDR3 has 11 amino acids. V dropped 1 base and J dropped 14 bases, with 8 bases sitting between them.

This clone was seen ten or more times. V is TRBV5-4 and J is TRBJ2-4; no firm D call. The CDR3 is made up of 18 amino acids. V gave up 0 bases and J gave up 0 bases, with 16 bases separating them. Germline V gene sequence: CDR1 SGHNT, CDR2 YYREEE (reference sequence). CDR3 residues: CASSLDGGRNLAKNIQYF. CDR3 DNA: TGTGCCAGCAGCTTGGATGGTGGCAGAAACTTAGCCAAAAACATTCAGTACTTC. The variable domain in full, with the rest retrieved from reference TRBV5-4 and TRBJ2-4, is ETGVTQSPTHLIKTRGQQVTLRCSSQSGHNTVSWYQQALGQGPQFIFQYYREEENGRGNFPPRFSGLQFPNYSSELNVNALELDDSALYLCASSLDGGRNLAKNIQYFGAGTRLSVL.

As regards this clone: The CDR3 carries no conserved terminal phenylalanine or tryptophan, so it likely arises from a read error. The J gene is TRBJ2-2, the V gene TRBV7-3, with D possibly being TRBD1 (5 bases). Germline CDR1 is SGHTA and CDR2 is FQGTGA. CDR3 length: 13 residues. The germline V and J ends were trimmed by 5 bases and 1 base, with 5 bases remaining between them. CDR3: CASSGQNTGELFS. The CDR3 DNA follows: TGTGCCAGCAGCGGACAGAACACCGGGGAGCTGTTTTCT.